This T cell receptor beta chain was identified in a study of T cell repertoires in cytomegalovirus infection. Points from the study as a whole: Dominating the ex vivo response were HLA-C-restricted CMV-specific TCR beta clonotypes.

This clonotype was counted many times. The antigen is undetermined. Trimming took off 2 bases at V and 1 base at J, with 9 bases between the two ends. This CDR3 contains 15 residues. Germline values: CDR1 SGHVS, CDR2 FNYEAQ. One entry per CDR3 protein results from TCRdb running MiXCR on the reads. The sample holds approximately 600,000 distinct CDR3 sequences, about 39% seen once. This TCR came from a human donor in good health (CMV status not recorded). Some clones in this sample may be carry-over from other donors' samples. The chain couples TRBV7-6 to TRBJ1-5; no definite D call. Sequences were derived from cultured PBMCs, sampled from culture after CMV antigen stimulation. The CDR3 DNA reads TGTGCCAGCAGCTTATCTTCTGGGAGCAATCAGCCCCAGCATTTT. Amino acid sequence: CASSLSSGSNQPQHF.